The 29 T cell receptor beta chains below were found in one sample sequenced in a study of CD8 T cells in ankylosing spondylitis. Study outcomes and limitations: It appeared that ankylosing spondylitis blood was characterized by a TCR beta motif of fewer than ten highly homologous variants.

MiXCR was run by TCRdb on the 5' RACE reads, yielding one entry per CDR3 protein. The profile shows some 85,000 distinct CDR3 sequences, roughly 9% of them singletons. Antigens of these TCRs are unknown. The sequencing sample was made of blood, either unsorted or a sorted T cell fraction (not recorded which). The source of these receptors is a male donor with ankylosing spondylitis.

The J gene is TRBJ2-4, the V gene TRBV5-1; D may be TRBD1 (5 bases). With 0 bases removed from V and 0 bases from J, the gap between germline ends came to 10 bases. The germline V gene encodes CDR1 SGHRS and CDR2 YFSETQ. This CDR3 region has 16 residues. In DNA, the CDR3 is TGCGCCAGCAGCTTGGGACAGACAACAGCCAAAAACATTCAGTACTTC. It encodes CASSLGQTTAKNIQYF.

The table lists this clonotype with many counts. The chain joins TRBV3-1 to TRBJ2-7; 9 bases fit TRBD2. Per the germline V gene, CDR1 is LGHDT and CDR2 is YNNKEL (reference sequence). V trimming: 3 bases; J trimming: 2 bases; junction bases outside the gene matches: 8. CDR3 size: 16 residues. CDR3 protein: CASSQSLAGLTYEQYF. CDR3 bases: TGTGCCAGCAGCCAGAGTCTAGCGGGACTCACCTACGAGCAGTACTTC.

Ten or more counts support this clonotype. The genes are TRBV12-3 or TRBV12-4 and TRBJ2-1, with 7 bases fitting TRBD2. After removal of 5 bases from V and 4 bases from J, the junction contained 11 bases not matched to a gene. This CDR3 spans 16 amino acids. CDR3 bases: TGTGCCAGCAGTCCCTCCGGGGGGAAGCGGTACAATGAGCAGTTCTTC. It codes for CASSPSGGKRYNEQFF.

V and J are TRBV2 and TRBJ1-4, with 7 nucleotides matching TRBD1. V dropped 4 bases and J dropped 5; count of bases not matched to a gene: 7. Germline assignment: CDR1 SNHLY and CDR2 FYNNEI. The length of the CDR3 is 15 residues. For the CDR3, the DNA is TGTGCCAGCAGTGCACGGACAGGTGAAAATGAAAAACTGTTTTTT. It is translated as CASSARTGENEKLFF.

This clonotype was seen repeatedly, ten times or more. The V and J genes are TRBV20-1 and TRBJ2-1, with 10 positions matching TRBD2. CDR1 and CDR2 (germline): DFQATT, SNEGSKA (reference sequence). The V gene end was trimmed by 3 bases and the J gene end by 2 bases; junction bases not matched to a gene: 10. CDR3 size: 17 residues. Here the CDR3 reads CSARKAGGPIAYNEQFF. The CDR3 DNA reads TGCAGTGCTAGGAAAGCGGGAGGGCCAATTGCCTACAATGAGCAGTTCTTC.

This clonotype was observed a handful of times. J is TRBJ2-3 and V is TRBV12-3 or TRBV12-4, with 8 bases lining up with TRBD2. The CDR3 runs to 13 residues. Trimming cost V 7 bases and J 2 bases; bases outside gene matches: 2. The CDR3 here is CASTGGITDTQYF. In DNA form, the CDR3 reads TGTGCCAGCACGGGGGGGATCACAGATACGCAGTATTTT.

The sample holds many counts of this clonotype. The rearrangement joins TRBV27 to TRBJ2-7; possible D gene TRBD2, 6 bases. The germline V and J ends were trimmed by 8 bases and 0 bases, with 11 bases remaining between them. In germline, CDR1 is MNHEY, CDR2 SMNVEV (reference sequence). The CDR3 contains 13 residues. CDR3 amino acids: CASGSGPSYEQYF. The DNA of the CDR3 is TGTGCCAGCGGGAGCGGGCCCTCCTACGAGCAGTACTTC.

This clonotype was counted only a few times. V and J are TRBV25-1 and TRBJ2-1; TRBD1 matches 9 bases. Germline trimming cut 6 bases from V and 0 bases from J; bases unmatched to any gene: 3. Germline V gives CDR1 MGHDK, CDR2 SYGVNS. The CDR3 has 15 residues. CDR3 residues: CASRDRGSSYNEQFF. The DNA of the CDR3 is TGTGCCAGCAGGGACAGGGGTAGCTCCTACAATGAGCAGTTCTTC.

This clonotype occurred a few times. The CDR3 spells CASNRIGTTGELFF. Here the CDR3 DNA reads TGTGCCAGCAATAGGATTGGCACCACCGGGGAGCTGTTTTTT. The chain joins TRBV12-3 or TRBV12-4 to TRBJ2-2, with D unresolved. The V and J ends lost 7 bases and 4 bases respectively, with 13 bases between them. The CDR3 length is 14 residues.

The sample holds a few counts of this clonotype. V gene TRBV15 combines with J gene TRBJ2-1; TRBD2 agrees at 11 bases. This CDR3 is built from 13 residues. V gave up 5 bases and J gave up 12 bases; unmatched junction bases: 6. From germline, CDR1 is LNHNV and CDR2 YYDKDF (reference sequence). CDR3 region: CATSVGLAGGQFF. As DNA, the CDR3 is TGTGCCACCAGCGTGGGTCTAGCGGGAGGGCAGTTCTTC.

The chain couples TRBV27 to TRBJ1-5, with D perhaps TRBD1 (6 bases). The length of the CDR3 is 15 residues. V dropped 4 bases and J dropped 4 bases, with 14 bases sitting between them. CDR1 is MNHEY, CDR2 SMNVEV, per germline (reference sequence). CDR3 region: CASSWAGGSNQPQHF. The DNA of the CDR3 is TGTGCCAGCAGTTGGGCGGGGGGCTCAAATCAGCCCCAGCATTTT.

The chain combines TRBV7-8 with TRBJ2-7; D tentatively fits TRBD1 or TRBD2 (5 bases each). Per germline, CDR1 SGHVS and CDR2 FQNEAQ. V shed 5 bases and J shed 0 bases, with 17 bases lying between them. This CDR3 is 16 amino acids long. The DNA of the CDR3 is TGTGCCAGCAGCCCGCCGCTGGGGACGGCCTCCTACGAGCAGTACTTC. Protein sequence: CASSPPLGTASYEQYF.

This clonotype was seen ten or more times. V is TRBV3-1 and J is TRBJ2-1; unclear D gene. The germline gives CDR1 LGHDT, CDR2 YNNKEL (reference sequence). Between the trimmed V and J ends, which lost 0 bases and 5 bases, there was a span of 8 bases. CDR3 length: 14 amino acids. The CDR3 spells CASSQDRRDNEQFF. The CDR3, as DNA: TGTGCCAGCAGCCAAGATCGAAGAGACAATGAGCAGTTCTTC.

In its sample, this clonotype was seen many times. The V gene is TRBV7-9, the J gene TRBJ1-6; no definite D call. The CDR3 runs 14 residues. Germline V gene lookup returns CDR1 SEHNR and CDR2 FQNEAQ (reference sequence). Trimming removed 2 bases from V and 5 bases from J, with 7 bases in between. The CDR3 coding sequence is TGTGCCAGCAGCTTATTGGACGATAATTCACCCCTCCACTTT. As protein: CASSLLDDNSPLHF.

This clonotype showed up many times. The chain links TRBV5-1 to TRBJ2-1; the D gene is possibly TRBD1 (6 bases). Trimming took 6 bases from V and 6 from J, leaving 7 bases between them. This CDR3 region has 11 residues. Germline assignment: CDR1 SGHRS and CDR2 YFSETQ. The CDR3, as DNA: TGCGCCAGCATACAGGGCAATGAGCAGTTCTTC. Its protein product is CASIQGNEQFF.

This clonotype has at least ten counts. The V gene is TRBV9, the J gene TRBJ1-1; D call uncertain. Germline V lookup: CDR1 SGDLS, CDR2 YYNGEE. Deletions cut 0 bases from V and 4 bases from J, with 10 bases between. The CDR3 covers 14 residues. DNA for the CDR3: TGTGCCAGCAGCGTAGCGAGGGTTGGCACTGAAGCTTTCTTT. Its protein is CASSVARVGTEAFF.

This clonotype occurred a few times. A read error may explain this, as a much larger clone is one base away. The chain joins TRBV20-1 to TRBJ2-5; 13 bases fit TRBD2. Germline CDR1 reads DFQATT; CDR2 reads SNEGSKA (reference sequence). The CDR3 runs 18 residues. CDR3: CCARDGGTSGNMGETQYF. In DNA form, the CDR3 reads TGCTGTGCTAGAGATGGAGGGACTAGCGGGAATATGGGGGAGACCCAGTACTTC.

This clonotype has just a few counts. The genes are TRBV11-1 and TRBJ2-1, with TRBD2 matching over 7 bases. The ends lost 5 bases at V and 5 bases at J; junction bases unmatched: 21. This CDR3 contains 19 residues. Germline CDR1 is SGHAT and CDR2 is FQDESV (reference sequence). Written as DNA, the CDR3 is TGTGCCAGCAGCCCCGCCAACGGTGGGAGCGGGATTGCCCACAATGAGCAGTTCTTC. Its translation: CASSPANGGSGIAHNEQFF.

This clonotype appeared many times. The chain carries TRBV20-1 and TRBJ2-1; 7 nucleotides line up with TRBD2. This CDR3 has 15 amino acids. Trimming at V came to 1 base and at J to 3 bases, leaving 6 bases not matched to a gene. Germline V gives CDR1 DFQATT, CDR2 SNEGSKA (reference sequence). As DNA, the CDR3 is TGCAGTGCTAGAGTTGGGGGGAGGGACTACAATGAGCAGTTCTTC. Amino acid sequence: CSARVGGRDYNEQFF.

The rearrangement uses TRBV7-6 and TRBJ1-5, with D uncertain. The CDR3 loop spans 13 amino acids. Trimming cost V 1 base and J 6 bases, with 7 bases left between them. The germline V gene has CDR1 SGHVS and CDR2 FNYEAQ. DNA for the CDR3: TGTGCCAGCAGCTTAGGGGCGGGTCAGCCCCAGCATTTT. This encodes CASSLGAGQPQHF. Based on the CDR3 plus reference TRBV7-6 and TRBJ1-5, the full variable domain is GAGVSQSPRYKVTKRGQDVALRCDPISGHVSLYWYRQALGQGPEFLTYFNYEAQQDKSGLPNDRFSAERPEGSISTLTIQRTEQRDSAMYRCASSLGAGQPQHFGDGTRLSIL.

This clonotype was detected only a few times. The chain is built from TRBV20-1 and TRBJ1-1; TRBD1 might be the D (5 bases). V was cut by 1 base and J by 5 bases, with 8 bases left in between. The CDR3 loop spans 12 amino acids. CDR1 is DFQATT, CDR2 SNEGSKA, per germline (reference sequence). CDR3 sequence (DNA): TGCAGTGCTAGAGTAGGGGAAACTGAAGCTTTCTTT. Translated, it gives CSARVGETEAFF.

This clonotype has at least ten counts. The gene calls are TRBV2 and TRBJ2-2, with 7 bases identical to TRBD2. This CDR3 has 15 residues. Looked up from germline, CDR1 is SNHLY and CDR2 is FYNNEI. V trimming: 10 bases; J trimming: 0 bases; junction bases outside the gene matches: 8. The CDR3 DNA sequence: TGTGCCACCTTAGGAGGGAGGGCGAACACCGGGGAGCTGTTTTTT. It specifies CATLGGRANTGELFF.

This clonotype was detected ten times or more. This sequence joins TRBV29-1 and TRBJ2-1; D is possibly TRBD1 (5 bases). Germline CDR1 and CDR2: SQVTM and ANQGSEA. The CDR3 runs 13 residues. V lost 8 bases and J 5 bases, leaving 16 bases between the germline ends. CDR3 amino acids: CSPMGLEHNEQFF. In DNA form, the CDR3 reads TGCAGCCCCATGGGGCTAGAGCACAATGAGCAGTTCTTC.

This clonotype was seen a few times. The chain joins TRBV6-2 or TRBV6-3 to TRBJ2-7; tentatively, D is TRBD1 (5 bases). Trimming stripped 2 bases from V and 3 bases from J, with 17 bases between. CDR1 MNHEY and CDR2 SVGEGT come from the germline V gene. This CDR3 has 16 amino acids. CDR3 in DNA: TGTGCCAGCAGTTACCCACCAGGGTCGTCCATCTACGAGCAGTACGTC. This gives the protein CASSYPPGSSIYEQYV.

The table lists this clonotype with many counts. The chain combines TRBV25-1 with TRBJ2-1; 11 bases map to TRBD2. Germline V CDR1 and CDR2: MGHDK, SYGVNS. The V gene end was trimmed by 3 bases and the J gene end by 5 bases; junction bases not matched to a gene: 6. This CDR3 is built from 16 residues. The CDR3 spells CASSDPGLAGDNEQFF. CDR3 DNA sequence: TGTGCCAGCAGTGACCCCGGACTAGCGGGTGACAATGAGCAGTTCTTC.

In this sample, this clonotype turned up many times. V usage is TRBV12-3 or TRBV12-4 and J usage is TRBJ2-7; D unresolved. V was cut by 5 bases and J by 2 bases, with 10 bases left in between. The CDR3 has 13 residues. CDR3 in DNA: TGTGCCAGCAGTCCCGACGACCCCTACGAGCAGTACTTC. It yields the protein CASSPDDPYEQYF.

This clonotype appeared many times. The V gene is TRBV7-9, the J gene TRBJ2-7, with 12 bases fitting TRBD2. Germline CDR1 is SEHNR and CDR2 is FQNEAQ (reference sequence). V lost 5 bases, J lost 0 bases, and 8 bases stayed unmatched. This CDR3 region has 17 residues. CDR3 nucleotides: TGTGCCAGCAGCCCTAGGACTAGCGGGACCAACTCCTACGAGCAGTACTTC. Protein sequence: CASSPRTSGTNSYEQYF.

This clonotype was seen more than once but under ten times. The chain is built from TRBV4-2 and TRBJ2-5; tentative D call: TRBD2 (6 bases). Trimming took 0 bases from V and 7 from J, leaving 12 bases between them. Germline V gene data show CDR1 as LGHNA and CDR2 as YNFKEQ. The CDR3 runs to 14 residues. The CDR3 here is CASSQDWGVLTQYF. The CDR3 nucleotides are TGTGCCAGCAGCCAAGATTGGGGGGTTTTGACCCAGTACTTC.

The sample holds many counts of this clonotype. The genes are TRBV27 and TRBJ2-1, with D unclear. This CDR3 spans 12 amino acids. Germline V gene sequence: CDR1 MNHEY, CDR2 SMNVEV (reference sequence). The V and J ends lost 5 bases and 9 bases respectively, with 11 bases between them. The CDR3 loop reads CASSPHTTEQFF. The CDR3 DNA reads TGTGCCAGCAGTCCTCACACAACTGAGCAGTTCTTC.